This TCR beta chain came from a study of OX40 agonist ivuxolimab in advanced cancers. Study details: Dose-escalation patients had hepatocellular carcinoma, melanoma, renal cell or head and neck cancer. Study-level points and caveats: In general, CD8+ T cells held more expanded clones than CD4+ did, on average.

On this clone itself: Its cognate antigen is unknown.

With V trimmed by 5 bases and J by 7 bases, 8 bases remained unmatched. The CDR3 is 13 amino acids. The V gene's germline CDR1 is SGHTA and CDR2 FQGNSA. Data came from immunoSEQ multiplex PCR; TCRdb stores just in-frame clones and leaves some out. The repertoire holds about 78,000 clones, 85% to 95% seen once, with approximately 3% in the top ten. This specimen was CD4+ or CD8+ T cells sorted from blood, taken in a trial of the OX40 agonist ivuxolimab. This sequence was found in an adult with an advanced solid tumor such as melanoma, head and neck, liver or kidney cancer. The chain employs TRBV7-2 and TRBJ2-7, with TRBD1 matching over 7 bases. The CDR3 loop is CASSLEGAVEQYF. The DNA of the CDR3 is TGTGCCAGCAGCCTAGAGGGGGCAGTTGAGCAGTACTTC.